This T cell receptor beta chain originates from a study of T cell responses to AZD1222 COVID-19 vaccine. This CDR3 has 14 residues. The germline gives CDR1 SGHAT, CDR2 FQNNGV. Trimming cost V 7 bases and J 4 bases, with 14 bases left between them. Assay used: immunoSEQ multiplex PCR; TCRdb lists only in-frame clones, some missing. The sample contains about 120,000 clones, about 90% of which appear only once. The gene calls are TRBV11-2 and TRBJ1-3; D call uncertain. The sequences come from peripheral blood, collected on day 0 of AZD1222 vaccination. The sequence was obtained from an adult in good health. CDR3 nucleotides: TGTGCCAGCAACACACGGGGAGCCGGAAACACCATATATTTT. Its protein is CASNTRGAGNTIYF.